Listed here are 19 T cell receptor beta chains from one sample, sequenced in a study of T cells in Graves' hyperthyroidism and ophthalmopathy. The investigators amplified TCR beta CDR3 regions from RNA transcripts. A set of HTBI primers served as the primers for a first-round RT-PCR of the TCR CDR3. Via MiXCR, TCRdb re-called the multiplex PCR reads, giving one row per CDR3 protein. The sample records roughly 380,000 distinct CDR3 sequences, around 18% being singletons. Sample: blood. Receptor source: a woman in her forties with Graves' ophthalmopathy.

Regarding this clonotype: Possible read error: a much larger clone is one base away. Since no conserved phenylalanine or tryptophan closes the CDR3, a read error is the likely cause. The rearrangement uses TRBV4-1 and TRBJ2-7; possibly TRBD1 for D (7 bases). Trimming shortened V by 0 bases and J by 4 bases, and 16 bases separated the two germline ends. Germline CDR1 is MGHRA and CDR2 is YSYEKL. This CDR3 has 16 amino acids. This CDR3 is CASSQDRRDRAYEQYS. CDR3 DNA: TGCGCCAGCAGCCAAGATCGGCGGGACAGAGCATACGAGCAGTACTCC.

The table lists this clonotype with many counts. CDR3 bases: TGTGCCAGCAGCTTAAGTTTCGGGACGGGCTACGAGCAGTACTTC. Translated: CASSLSFGTGYEQYF. V gene TRBV7-2 combines with J gene TRBJ2-7; D assignment may be TRBD1 or TRBD2 (5 bases each). Germline CDR1 is SGHTA and CDR2 is FQGNSA. This CDR3 comprises 15 residues. V gave up 2 bases and J gave up 3 bases, with 14 bases separating them. The whole variable domain, filled in from reference TRBV7-2 and TRBJ2-7, reads GAGVSQSPSNKVTEKGKDVELRCDPISGHTALYWYRQSLGQGLEFLIYFQGNSAPDKSGLPSDRFSAERTGGSVSTLTIQRTQQEDSAVYLCASSLSFGTGYEQYFGPGTRLTVT.

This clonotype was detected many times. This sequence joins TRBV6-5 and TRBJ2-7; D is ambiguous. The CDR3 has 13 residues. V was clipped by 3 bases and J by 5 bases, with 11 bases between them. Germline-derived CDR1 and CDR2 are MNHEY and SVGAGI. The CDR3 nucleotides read TGTGCCAGCAGTTATGGGGTTAGCCACGAGCAGTACTTC. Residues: CASSYGVSHEQYF.

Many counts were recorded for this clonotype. CDR3 bases: TGTGCCTGGAGTGTACCCCACAGGGGACTCGAGCAGTACTTC. This encodes CAWSVPHRGLEQYF. The chain recombines TRBV30 with TRBJ2-7; D is possibly TRBD1 (7 bases). V gave up 0 bases and J gave up 6 bases, with 15 bases separating them. Germline V CDR1 and CDR2: GTSNPN, SVGIG (reference sequence). The CDR3 covers 14 residues.

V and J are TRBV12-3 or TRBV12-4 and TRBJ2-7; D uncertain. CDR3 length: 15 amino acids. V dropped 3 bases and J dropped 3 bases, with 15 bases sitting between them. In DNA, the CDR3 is TGTGCCAGCAGTTTCTCCACGGGCAGGAGCTACGAGCAGTACTTC. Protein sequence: CASSFSTGRSYEQYF.

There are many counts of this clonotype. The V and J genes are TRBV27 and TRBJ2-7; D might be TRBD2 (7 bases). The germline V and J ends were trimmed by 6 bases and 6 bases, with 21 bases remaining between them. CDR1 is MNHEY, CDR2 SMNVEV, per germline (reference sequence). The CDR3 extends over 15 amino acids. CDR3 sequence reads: CASSPQGGGVGEQYF. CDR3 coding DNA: TGTGCCAGCAGCCCCCAGGGAGGGGGAGTCGGCGAGCAGTACTTC.

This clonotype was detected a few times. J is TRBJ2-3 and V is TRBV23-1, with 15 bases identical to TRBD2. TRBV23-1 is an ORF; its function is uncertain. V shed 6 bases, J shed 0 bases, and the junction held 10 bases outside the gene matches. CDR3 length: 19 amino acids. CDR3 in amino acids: CASRLNPGTSGRSTDTQYF. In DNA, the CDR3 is TGCGCCAGCAGACTTAACCCCGGGACTAGCGGGAGGAGCACAGATACGCAGTATTTT.

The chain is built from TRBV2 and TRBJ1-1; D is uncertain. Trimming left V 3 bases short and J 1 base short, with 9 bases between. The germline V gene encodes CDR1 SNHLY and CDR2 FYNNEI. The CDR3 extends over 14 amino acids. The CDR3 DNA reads TGTGCCAGCAGTGACCCCCAGGAGAACACTGAAGCTTTCTTT. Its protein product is CASSDPQENTEAFF.

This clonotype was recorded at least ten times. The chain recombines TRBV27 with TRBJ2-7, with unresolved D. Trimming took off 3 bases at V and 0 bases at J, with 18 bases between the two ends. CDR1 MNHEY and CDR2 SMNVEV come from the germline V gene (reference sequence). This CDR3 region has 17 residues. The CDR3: CASSFKVGNGPSYEQYF. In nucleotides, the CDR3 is TGTGCCAGCAGTTTCAAGGTGGGGAACGGACCCTCCTACGAGCAGTACTTC.

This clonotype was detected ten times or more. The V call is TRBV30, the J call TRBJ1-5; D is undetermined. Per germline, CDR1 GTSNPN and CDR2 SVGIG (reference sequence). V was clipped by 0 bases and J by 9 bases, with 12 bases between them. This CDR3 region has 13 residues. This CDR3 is CAWSVGSTTPQHF. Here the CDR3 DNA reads TGTGCCTGGAGTGTAGGATCCACTACGCCCCAGCATTTT. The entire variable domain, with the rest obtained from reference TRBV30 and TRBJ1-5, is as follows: SQTIHQWPATLVQPVGSPLSLECTVEGTSNPNLYWYRQAAGRGLQLLFYSVGIGQISSEVPQNLSASRPQDRQFILSSKKLLLSDSGFYLCAWSVGSTTPQHFGDGTRLSIL.

Here the CDR3 reads CASSVDRAREAFF. The DNA of the CDR3 is TGTGCCAGCAGTGTCGACAGGGCCAGGGAAGCTTTCTTT. This chain uses TRBV2 with TRBJ1-1; 7 bases align to TRBD1. Germline V gene sequence: CDR1 SNHLY, CDR2 FYNNEI. This CDR3 is 13 amino acids long. Germline trimming cut 4 bases from V and 8 bases from J; bases unmatched to any gene: 7.

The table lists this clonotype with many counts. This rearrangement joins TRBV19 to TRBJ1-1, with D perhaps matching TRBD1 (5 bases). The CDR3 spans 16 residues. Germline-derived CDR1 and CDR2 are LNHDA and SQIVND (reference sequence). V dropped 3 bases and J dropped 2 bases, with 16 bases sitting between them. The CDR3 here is CASSIRSGLTNTEAFF. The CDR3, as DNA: TGTGCCAGTAGTATCCGGTCGGGGCTAACCAACACTGAAGCTTTCTTT. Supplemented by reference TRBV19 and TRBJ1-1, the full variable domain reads DGGITQSPKYLFRKEGQNVTLSCEQNLNHDAMYWYRQDPGQGLRLIYYSQIVNDFQKGDIAEGYSVSREKKESFPLTVTSAQKNPTAFYLCASSIRSGLTNTEAFFGQGTRLTVV.

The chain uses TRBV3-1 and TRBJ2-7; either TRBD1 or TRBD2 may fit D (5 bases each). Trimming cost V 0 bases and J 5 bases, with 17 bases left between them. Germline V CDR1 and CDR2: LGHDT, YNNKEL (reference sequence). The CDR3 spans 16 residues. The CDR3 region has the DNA TGTGCCAGCAGCCAAGATCCGCTTGGGGACCCCCACGAGCAGTACTTC. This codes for CASSQDPLGDPHEQYF.

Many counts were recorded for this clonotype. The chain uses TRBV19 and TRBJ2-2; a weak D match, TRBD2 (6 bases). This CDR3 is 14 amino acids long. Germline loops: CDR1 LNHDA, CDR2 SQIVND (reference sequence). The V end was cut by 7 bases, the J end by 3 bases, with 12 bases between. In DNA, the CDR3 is TGTGCCAGTATGGTGGGAGGATACACCGGGGAGCTGTTTTTT. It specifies CASMVGGYTGELFF. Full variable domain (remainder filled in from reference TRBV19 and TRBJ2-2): DGGITQSPKYLFRKEGQNVTLSCEQNLNHDAMYWYRQDPGQGLRLIYYSQIVNDFQKGDIAEGYSVSREKKESFPLTVTSAQKNPTAFYLCASMVGGYTGELFFGEGSRLTVL.

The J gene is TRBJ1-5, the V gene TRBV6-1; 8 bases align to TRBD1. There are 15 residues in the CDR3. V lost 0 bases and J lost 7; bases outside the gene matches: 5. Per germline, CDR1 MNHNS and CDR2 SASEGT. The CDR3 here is CASSEAGTGNQPQHF. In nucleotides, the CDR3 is TGTGCCAGCAGTGAAGCCGGGACAGGTAACCAGCCCCAGCATTTT.

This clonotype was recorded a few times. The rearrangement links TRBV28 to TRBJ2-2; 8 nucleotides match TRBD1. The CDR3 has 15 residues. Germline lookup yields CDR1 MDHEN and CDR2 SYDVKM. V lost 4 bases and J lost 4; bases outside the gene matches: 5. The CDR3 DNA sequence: TGTGCCAGCAGTTCAGGGGGCAGGGCCACCGGGGAGCTGTTTTTT. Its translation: CASSSGGRATGELFF.

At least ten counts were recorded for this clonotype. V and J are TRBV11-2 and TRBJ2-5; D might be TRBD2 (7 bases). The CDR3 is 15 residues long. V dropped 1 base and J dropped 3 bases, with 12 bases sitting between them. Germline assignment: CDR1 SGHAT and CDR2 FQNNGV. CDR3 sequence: CASSLAPGGEETQYF. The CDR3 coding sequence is TGTGCCAGCAGCTTAGCCCCGGGGGGCGAAGAGACCCAGTACTTC.

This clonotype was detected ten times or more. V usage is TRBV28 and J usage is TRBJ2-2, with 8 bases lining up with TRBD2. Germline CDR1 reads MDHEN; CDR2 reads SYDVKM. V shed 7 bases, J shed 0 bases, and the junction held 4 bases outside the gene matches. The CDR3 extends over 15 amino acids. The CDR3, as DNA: TGTGCCAGCAAGGCGGGAGGCCCGAACACCGGGGAGCTGTTTTTT. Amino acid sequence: CASKAGGPNTGELFF. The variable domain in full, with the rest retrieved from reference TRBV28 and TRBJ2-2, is DVKVTQSSRYLVKRTGEKVFLECVQDMDHENMFWYRQDPGLGLRLIYFSYDVKMKEKGDIPEGYSVSREKKERFSLILESASTNQTSMYLCASKAGGPNTGELFFGEGSRLTVL.

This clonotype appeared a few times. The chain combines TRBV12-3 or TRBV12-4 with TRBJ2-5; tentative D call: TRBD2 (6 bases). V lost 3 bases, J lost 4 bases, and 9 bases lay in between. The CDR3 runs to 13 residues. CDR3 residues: CASSFGGIETQYF. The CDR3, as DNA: TGTGCCAGCAGTTTCGGGGGAATAGAGACCCAGTACTTC.